This T cell receptor beta chain appears in the sequencing data of a study of blood T cell repertoires in COVID-19. Study as a whole: The origin of the acute and convalescent COVID-19 samples was the United States, Italy and Spain. PBMCs, B-cell-depleted T cells, or T cells were the source of the cDNA or gDNA that made up the material.

In the original analysis: Amplification of reference gene primers was used by the study to estimate nucleated cell counts. Only in-frame clones appear in the TCRdb table, and some are missing; sequencing was by immunoSEQ multiplex PCR. That table furnishes V, J and clone size, whereas the DNA furnished D and trimming. Altogether 72,000 or so clones are present, 81% being singletons, with the ten largest covering around 9.2%. Sequencing was carried out using peripheral blood. The source is a human donor in a cohort sampled during active COVID-19.

In DNA form, the CDR3 reads TGTGCCAGCAGTTACGGGAGCGGGGGCTACGAGCAGTACTTC. It is translated as CASSYGSGGYEQYF. The V gene is TRBV28, the J gene TRBJ2-7; 8 bases line up with TRBD2. The CDR3 has 14 amino acids. Looked up from germline, CDR1 is MDHEN and CDR2 is SYDVKM. J was trimmed by 3 bases and V by 4 bases; bases with no gene match: 5.